These 14 T cell receptor beta chains originate from one sample sequenced in a study of blood T cell repertoires in COVID-19. Sequenced by immunoSEQ multiplex PCR; TCRdb stores in-frame clones only, minus some. The table shows roughly 260,000 clones, with around nine tenths occurring only once. Input material: peripheral blood. The receptors here all came from a man aged 35-49 years who had recovered from COVID-19.

The count of this clone is one. V and J are TRBV4-3 and TRBJ1-3, with a weak D call TRBD1 (6 bases). The length of the CDR3 is 14 residues. Germline CDR1 is LGHNA and CDR2 is YSLEER. V was trimmed by 4 bases and J by 4 bases, leaving 11 bases between them. The CDR3 loop is CASSLGTSGNTIYF. The CDR3 nucleotides are TGCGCCAGCAGCCTTGGGACATCGGGAAACACCATATATTTT.

This rearrangement joins TRBV25-1 to TRBJ1-2; TRBD1 is a possible D gene (6 bases). V lost 2 bases and J lost 8, with 18 bases in between. The CDR3 extends over 15 amino acids. Per germline, CDR1 MGHDK and CDR2 SYGVNS. CDR3 amino acids: CASSETSGPQGGYTF. The CDR3 DNA reads as TGTGCCAGCAGTGAAACCTCGGGGCCCCAGGGGGGCTACACCTTC.

A single count supports this clone. For the CDR3, the DNA is TGTGCCAGCAGCCCACAGGGGTACGAGCAGTACTTC. Encoded protein: CASSPQGYEQYF. The chain links TRBV5-5 to TRBJ2-7; TRBD1 agrees at 7 bases. Germline V gene lookup returns CDR1 SGHKS and CDR2 YYEKEE (reference sequence). Trimming cost V 4 bases and J 4 bases; bases outside gene matches: 2. This CDR3 region has 12 residues. The complete variable domain, with remaining parts taken from reference TRBV5-5 and TRBJ2-7, reads DAGVTQSPTHLIKTRGQQVTLRCSPISGHKSVSWYQQVLGQGPQFIFQYYEKEERGRGNFPDRFSARQFPNYSSELNVNALLLGDSALYLCASSPQGYEQYFGPGTRLTVT.

This chain joins TRBV5-5 and TRBJ2-5; a weak D match, TRBD1 (5 bases). Germline V CDR1 and CDR2: SGHKS, YYEKEE (reference sequence). The CDR3 runs to 15 residues. V lost 2 bases and J 1 base, leaving 12 bases between the germline ends. The CDR3 DNA is TGTGCCAGCAGCTTATTTGAACAGGTCCAAGAGACCCAGTACTTC. It is translated as CASSLFEQVQETQYF.

The chain carries TRBV19 and TRBJ1-1, with 7 bases aligning to TRBD1. V lost 4 bases, J lost 4 bases, and 9 bases stayed unmatched. This CDR3 has 15 amino acids. The germline V gene has CDR1 LNHDA and CDR2 SQIVND (reference sequence). CDR3 DNA sequence: TGTGCCAGTAGTACGGGACAGTCCCTGGTCACTGAAGCTTTCTTT. Its translation: CASSTGQSLVTEAFF.

The V call is TRBV5-6, the J call TRBJ2-1; 9 bases match TRBD1. The CDR3 runs to 15 residues. Looked up from germline, CDR1 is SGHDT and CDR2 is YYEEEE. The junction had 10 bases not matched to a gene; V was cut back by 2 bases and J by 10 bases. CDR3 region: CASSFTGQGGIEQFF. CDR3 DNA: TGTGCCAGCAGCTTTACGGGACAGGGAGGGATCGAGCAGTTCTTC.

V and J are TRBV2 and TRBJ2-5; 16 bases are a match to TRBD2. V was clipped by 6 bases and J by 5 bases; unmatched bases: 15. The CDR3 contains 19 residues. Germline V gives CDR1 SNHLY, CDR2 FYNNEI. The DNA of the CDR3 is TGTGCCAGCAGCCCCGGGACTAGCGGGAGGGCTCCATCCCCGGAGACCCAGTACTTC. Its translation is CASSPGTSGRAPSPETQYF. The full variable domain, its missing parts supplied by reference TRBV2 and TRBJ2-5, is EPEVTQTPSHQVTQMGQEVILRCVPISNHLYFYWYRQILGQKVEFLVSFYNNEISEKSEIFDDQFSVERPDGSNFTLKIRSTKLEDSAMYFCASSPGTSGRAPSPETQYFGPGTRLLVL.

The chain has TRBV30 and TRBJ1-2; D might be TRBD1 (6 bases). The germline V gene has CDR1 GTSNPN and CDR2 SVGIG (reference sequence). V gave up 1 base and J gave up 0 bases, with 12 bases separating them. The CDR3 sequence is 15 residues long. The CDR3 coding sequence is TGTGCCTGGAGTGCGGGACACCAAGCTAACTATGGCTACACCTTC. This sequence encodes CAWSAGHQANYGYTF.

The genes are TRBV11-2 and TRBJ2-4; a weak D match, TRBD1 (9 bases). Per germline, CDR1 SGHAT and CDR2 FQNNGV. V dropped 5 bases and J dropped 11 bases, with 28 bases sitting between them. There are 17 residues in the CDR3. The CDR3 protein is CASSASPGQGSGGLQYF. The CDR3 DNA reads TGTGCCAGCAGCGCTTCTCCGGGACAGGGAAGCGGGGGTCTTCAGTACTTC.

The J gene is TRBJ1-5, the V gene TRBV24-1; 9 bases map to TRBD1. V gave up 5 bases and J gave up 4 bases; unmatched junction bases: 8. The germline V gene has CDR1 KGHDR and CDR2 SFDVKD. The CDR3 totals 16 residues. The CDR3 loop reads CATSGLGTGRNQPQHF. As DNA, the CDR3 is TGTGCCACCAGTGGCCTCGGGACAGGGCGAAATCAGCCCCAGCATTTT.

The rearrangement links TRBV18 to TRBJ1-1, with D tentatively TRBD1 (6 bases). V dropped 1 base and J dropped 2 bases, with 14 bases sitting between them. The CDR3 has 16 amino acids. Germline V CDR1 and CDR2: KGHSH, LQKENI. The CDR3 sequence: CASSPLPKQGNTEAFF. CDR3 coding DNA: TGTGCCAGCTCACCACTCCCAAAACAGGGAAACACTGAAGCTTTCTTT. The complete variable domain, with remaining parts taken from reference TRBV18 and TRBJ1-1, reads NAGVMQNPRHLVRRRGQEARLRCSPMKGHSHVYWYRQLPEEGLKFMVYLQKENIIDESGMPKERFSAEFPKEGPSILRIQQVVRGDSAAYFCASSPLPKQGNTEAFFGQGTRLTVV.

The rearrangement links TRBV6-5 to TRBJ1-1, with TRBD1 as a possible D gene (5 bases). The CDR3 is made up of 12 amino acids. Germline assignment: CDR1 MNHEY and CDR2 SVGAGI. Trimming took 2 bases from V and 7 from J, leaving 8 bases between them. The CDR3 DNA is TGTGCCAGCAGTTACCGGGGGTATGAAGCTTTCTTT. This encodes CASSYRGYEAFF.

This chain joins TRBV7-2 and TRBJ2-1; the match to TRBD2 covers 12 bases. CDR1 is SGHTA, CDR2 FQGNSA, per germline. The CDR3 contains 15 residues. V shed 4 bases and J 12 bases; nucleotides not matched to a gene: 10. The CDR3 DNA sequence: TGTGCCAGCAGCTCGGGGACTAGCGGGCGGGTGGTGCAGTTCTTC. Protein sequence: CASSSGTSGRVVQFF.

In this sample, this clone turned up once. V gene TRBV7-2 combines with J gene TRBJ2-7; tentative D call: TRBD2 (7 bases). The CDR3 is 16 amino acids. Germline values: CDR1 SGHTA, CDR2 FQGNSA. V lost 5 bases to trimming and J lost 4 bases, with 21 bases between them. CDR3: CASSPLSSGGMYEQYF. The CDR3 coding sequence is TGTGCCAGCAGCCCACTTTCATCGGGGGGCATGTACGAGCAGTACTTC. Combining the CDR3 with reference TRBV7-2 and TRBJ2-7 gives the whole variable domain GAGVSQSPSNKVTEKGKDVELRCDPISGHTALYWYRQSLGQGLEFLIYFQGNSAPDKSGLPSDRFSAERTGGSVSTLTIQRTQQEDSAVYLCASSPLSSGGMYEQYFGPGTRLTVT.